The 10 T cell receptor beta chains listed next were all sequenced from one sample in a study of shared clonotypes between healthy human individuals. The data were produced by immunoSEQ multiplex PCR, yet TCRdb's version contains in-frame clones alone and is incomplete. The data hold roughly 2.2 million clones, with more than 80% observed a single time. The source material was naive CD4+ T cells from PBMCs. Subset given: CD45RA+ positively selected. The source of these receptors is a man younger than 35 in good health. Some clones in this sample may be carry-over from other donors' samples.

The genes are TRBV15 and TRBJ2-5; 8 bases are shared with TRBD2. In germline, CDR1 is LNHNV, CDR2 YYDKDF (reference sequence). With 0 bases clipped from V and 3 bases from J, the junction kept 6 bases outside the gene matches. This CDR3 is 16 amino acids long. The CDR3 region is CATSRDPGGGKETQYF. The CDR3 DNA reads as TGTGCCACCAGCAGAGATCCCGGGGGGGGCAAAGAGACCCAGTACTTC.

The chain has TRBV27 and TRBJ1-1; D perhaps matches TRBD1 (5 bases). Trimming shortened V by 7 bases and J by 7 bases, and 25 bases separated the two germline ends. This CDR3 spans 16 amino acids. In germline, CDR1 is MNHEY, CDR2 SMNVEV (reference sequence). This CDR3 is CASTLSGRRGGFEAFF. CDR3 DNA: TGTGCCAGCACCCTAAGCGGTCGGAGGGGAGGGTTTGAAGCTTTCTTT.

This chain links TRBV5-1 with TRBJ2-2; 10 bases agree with TRBD2. The CDR3 spans 18 residues. The V and J ends lost 4 bases and 6 bases, in that order; junction bases with no gene match: 15. Per the germline V gene, CDR1 is SGHRS and CDR2 is YFSETQ. CDR3 region: CASSPGSPSGREAGELFF. For the CDR3, the DNA is TGCGCCAGCAGCCCGGGGTCGCCTAGCGGGAGAGAGGCCGGGGAGCTGTTTTTT.

The chain is built from TRBV19 and TRBJ2-3; possibly TRBD2 for D (6 bases). Trimming cost V 7 bases and J 6 bases, with 23 bases left between them. CDR3 size: 16 residues. Germline assignment: CDR1 LNHDA and CDR2 SQIVND (reference sequence). CDR3 sequence reads: CASTKKSGHLGDTQYF. CDR3 DNA: TGTGCCAGTACCAAGAAAAGCGGGCACCTAGGGGATACGCAGTATTTT.

This chain links TRBV27 with TRBJ1-2, with D unclear. The ends were cut back, 2 bases at V and 2 bases at J, with 6 bases in the middle. Looked up from germline, CDR1 is MNHEY and CDR2 is SMNVEV (reference sequence). The CDR3 sequence is 13 residues long. CDR3 nucleotide sequence: TGTGCCAGCAGTTTAGAACCGAACTATGGCTACACCTTC. It encodes CASSLEPNYGYTF.

The chain couples TRBV10-3 to TRBJ2-3; possibly TRBD2 for D (6 bases). This CDR3 contains 13 residues. The V and J ends lost 10 bases and 1 base respectively, with 12 bases between them. Germline V lookup: CDR1 ENHRY, CDR2 SYGVKD. The DNA of the CDR3 is TGTGCCACCAAACCGGGGGGCACAGATACGCAGTATTTT. This encodes CATKPGGTDTQYF.

On this clone: The sample has other DNA sequences that encode this CDR3 too. The rearrangement joins TRBV5-1 to TRBJ1-4, with 8 nucleotides matching TRBD1. The length of the CDR3 is 15 residues. From germline, CDR1 is SGHRS and CDR2 YFSETQ. V was pared by 3 bases and J by 8 bases, with 9 bases of the junction left unmatched. This chain's CDR3 is CASSSRTGPTEKLFF. The CDR3 nucleotides read TGCGCCAGCAGCTCCCGGACAGGGCCGACCGAAAAACTGTTTTTT.

This chain uses TRBV5-1 with TRBJ2-7, with 11 bases that match TRBD2. Trimming at V came to 5 bases and at J to 2 bases, leaving 3 bases not matched to a gene. The CDR3 totals 14 residues. The germline V gene has CDR1 SGHRS and CDR2 YFSETQ. CDR3 amino acids: CASRVAGGPYEQYF. Written as DNA, the CDR3 is TGCGCCAGCAGGGTAGCGGGAGGGCCCTACGAGCAGTACTTC.

A single count supports this clone. This rearrangement joins TRBV9 to TRBJ1-2; no firm D call. In germline, CDR1 is SGDLS, CDR2 YYNGEE. The CDR3 spans 13 residues. The V gene lost 4 bases and the J gene lost 7 bases, with 14 bases spanning the gap. CDR3 DNA: TGTGCCAGCAGCAACACAGCCCTGGCTGGCTACACCTTC. It yields the protein CASSNTALAGYTF.

The chain uses TRBV19 and TRBJ1-1, with a possible D match to TRBD1 (6 bases). Deletions cut 3 bases from V and 5 bases from J, with 22 bases between. CDR3 size: 17 residues. Germline V gene sequence: CDR1 LNHDA, CDR2 SQIVND (reference sequence). In nucleotides, the CDR3 is TGTGCCAGTAGTATTATGCGCCCCGGGGGCTTGGGGACTGAAGCTTTCTTT. This encodes CASSIMRPGGLGTEAFF.